The 32 T cell receptor beta chains presented below share a single source sample, sequenced in a study of response to subunit inactivated influenza vaccine. TCRdb re-called the RT-PCR reads through MiXCR, storing one row per CDR3 protein. Among 250,000 to 350,000 distinct CDR3 sequences listed, approximately 21% were seen once. The starting material was PBMCs from blood, obtained approximately 20 months after vaccination. These receptors originate from a man between 50 and 69 years old who received an inactivated influenza vaccine.

The chain combines TRBV5-1 with TRBJ1-2; D is ambiguous. Germline CDR1 SGHRS, CDR2 YFSETQ. The CDR3 consists of 15 residues. The V gene lost 3 bases and the J gene lost 2 bases, with 14 bases spanning the gap. CDR3 nucleotide sequence: TGCGCCAGCAGCTCAATGCGGGGAACCAACTATGGCTACACCTTC. Translation: CASSSMRGTNYGYTF.

This rearrangement joins TRBV10-1 to TRBJ2-1, with TRBD2 matching over 10 bases. V lost 4 bases to trimming and J lost 0 bases; unmatched junction nucleotides: 3. This CDR3 is 16 amino acids long. CDR1 and CDR2 (germline): WNHNN, SYGVQD (reference sequence). CDR3 region: CASSGLAGASYNEQFF. The DNA for the CDR3 is TGCGCCAGCAGTGGTCTAGCGGGGGCCTCCTACAATGAGCAGTTCTTC.

The genes are TRBV12-3 or TRBV12-4 and TRBJ1-5; D gene unclear. The CDR3 is made up of 13 amino acids. V was cut by 3 bases and J by 7 bases, with 10 bases left in between. CDR3 DNA sequence: TGTGCCAGCAGTTTTGGGTACCGCCAGCCCCAGCATTTT. Translating gives CASSFGYRQPQHF.

This clonotype was counted between two and nine times. The chain carries TRBV20-1 and TRBJ1-1; D is perhaps TRBD1 (5 bases). The ends were cut back, 8 bases at V and 0 bases at J, with 22 bases in the middle. This CDR3 has 16 amino acids. Germline lookup yields CDR1 DFQATT and CDR2 SNEGSKA (reference sequence). The CDR3 protein is CSPYKTGTLMNTEAFF. The CDR3 DNA reads as TGCAGTCCATACAAAACCGGGACTTTGATGAACACTGAAGCTTTCTTT.

This clonotype showed up just a few times. The rearrangement joins TRBV18 to TRBJ1-1; maybe TRBD1 (5 bases). The germline gives CDR1 KGHSH, CDR2 LQKENI. The CDR3 has 15 residues. The germline V and J ends were trimmed by 0 bases and 4 bases, with 12 bases remaining between them. CDR3 loop: CASSPPRGAGTEAFF. CDR3 bases: TGTGCCAGCTCACCACCTAGAGGGGCCGGCACTGAAGCTTTCTTT.

This clonotype occurred many times. V and J are TRBV5-4 and TRBJ1-1; D not resolved. From germline, CDR1 is SGHNT and CDR2 YYREEE (reference sequence). V lost 3 bases and J 2 bases, leaving 11 bases between the germline ends. This CDR3 region has 14 residues. The CDR3 nucleotides read TGTGCCAGCAGCTCACTTTTTAGAAACACTGAAGCTTTCTTT. This encodes CASSSLFRNTEAFF.

This chain joins TRBV10-3 and TRBJ2-7; maybe TRBD2 (6 bases). Per germline, CDR1 ENHRY and CDR2 SYGVKD. The CDR3 covers 14 residues. Trimming left V 5 bases short and J 0 bases short, with 11 bases between. The CDR3 region has the DNA TGTGCCATCAGTTCAAAAGCGGGCTCCTACGAGCAGTACTTC. This gives the protein CAISSKAGSYEQYF.

The gene calls are TRBV20-1 and TRBJ1-6; possible D gene TRBD1, 5 bases. V gave up 3 bases and J gave up 7 bases, with 7 bases separating them. The CDR3 extends over 12 amino acids. CDR1 is DFQATT, CDR2 SNEGSKA, per germline (reference sequence). The CDR3 loop reads CSASRQNSPLHF. The CDR3 DNA reads as TGCAGTGCTAGCCGACAGAATTCACCCCTCCACTTT.

CDR3 coding DNA: TGCGCCAGCAGCCCCCTCGTCAGTACTGAAGCTTTCTTT. Protein sequence: CASSPLVSTEAFF. The V call is TRBV5-1, the J call TRBJ1-1; no firm D call. CDR1 is SGHRS and CDR2 is YFSETQ in the germline V gene. The CDR3 spans 13 residues. V gave up 4 bases and J gave up 5 bases, with 12 bases separating them. The whole variable domain, remainder taken from reference TRBV5-1 and TRBJ1-1, is KAGVTQTPRYLIKTRGQQVTLSCSPISGHRSVSWYQQTPGQGLQFLFEYFSETQRNKGNFPGRFSGRQFSNSRSEMNVSTLELGDSALYLCASSPLVSTEAFFGQGTRLTVV.

The chain has TRBV6-2 or TRBV6-3 and TRBJ2-2; D assignment may be TRBD1 or TRBD2 (5 bases each). CDR3 length: 14 residues. Trimming removed 2 bases from V and 7 bases from J, with 11 bases in between. Germline lookup yields CDR1 MNHEY and CDR2 SVGEGT. Written as DNA, the CDR3 is TGTGCCAGCAGTTACATCGTGAGGGGCGGGGAGCTGTTTTTT. Translated: CASSYIVRGGELFF.

CDR3 in amino acids: CASRGMLGNTIYF. The CDR3 DNA reads as TGTGCCAGCAGAGGGATGCTAGGAAACACCATATATTTT. This chain joins TRBV6-1 and TRBJ1-3; D not resolved. Germline CDR1 is MNHNS and CDR2 is SASEGT. V was trimmed by 6 bases and J by 4 bases, leaving 10 bases between them. The length of the CDR3 is 13 residues.

This clonotype was counted only a few times. This chain connects TRBV5-8 to TRBJ1-1; D ambiguous. Germline CDR1 and CDR2: SGHTS and YDEGEE. The CDR3 is 14 amino acids. The V end lost 1 base, the J end lost 4 bases, and 11 bases lay between the germline ends. The chain's CDR3 is CASSLLPRVTEAFF. CDR3 DNA: TGTGCCAGCAGCTTGCTACCCAGAGTCACTGAAGCTTTCTTT.

The chain recombines TRBV7-8 with TRBJ2-3; no reliable D call. Trimming took off 1 base at V and 7 bases at J, with 15 bases between the two ends. The CDR3 sequence is 15 residues long. The germline V gene encodes CDR1 SGHVS and CDR2 FQNEAQ. The CDR3 DNA sequence: TGTGCCAGCAGCTTAGAGCCCCTCAGTCTTTATACGCAGTATTTT. This gives the protein CASSLEPLSLYTQYF.

The V call is TRBV6-1, the J call TRBJ1-5; the match to TRBD1 covers 7 bases. The germline gives CDR1 MNHNS, CDR2 SASEGT. The V and J ends lost 5 bases and 2 bases, in that order; junction bases with no gene match: 6. The length of the CDR3 is 15 residues. CDR3 coding DNA: TGTGCCAGCAGTCCCCACAGGGGTGGCAATCAGCCCCAGCATTTT. Translating it yields CASSPHRGGNQPQHF.

The chain joins TRBV9 to TRBJ2-2; D not certain. Trimming cost V 0 bases and J 4 bases, with 10 bases left between them. This CDR3 comprises 15 residues. CDR1 is SGDLS and CDR2 is YYNGEE in the germline V gene. The CDR3 is CASSVVLSGTGELFF. CDR3 nucleotide sequence: TGTGCCAGCAGCGTAGTGTTATCGGGCACCGGGGAGCTGTTTTTT.

At least ten counts were recorded for this clonotype. The chain couples TRBV7-6 to TRBJ1-5; 7 bases fit TRBD1. This CDR3 has 15 amino acids. Germline CDR1 reads SGHVS; CDR2 reads FNYEAQ. J was trimmed by 8 bases and V by 1 base; bases with no gene match: 8. CDR3 protein: CASSLEGGYGEPQHF. CDR3 nucleotide sequence: TGTGCCAGCAGCTTAGAAGGGGGCTACGGTGAGCCCCAGCATTTT. Full variable domain (outside the CDR3, taken from reference TRBV7-6 and TRBJ1-5): GAGVSQSPRYKVTKRGQDVALRCDPISGHVSLYWYRQALGQGPEFLTYFNYEAQQDKSGLPNDRFSAERPEGSISTLTIQRTEQRDSAMYRCASSLEGGYGEPQHFGDGTRLSIL.

This clonotype came up a few times. The chain uses TRBV12-3 or TRBV12-4 and TRBJ2-6; D call uncertain. The ends were cut back, 1 base at V and 3 bases at J, with 10 bases in the middle. There are 16 residues in the CDR3. This CDR3 reads CASSLGINFGANVLTF. For the CDR3, the DNA is TGTGCCAGCAGTTTAGGGATAAACTTTGGGGCCAACGTCCTGACTTTC.

A few counts support this clonotype. The chain employs TRBV20-1 and TRBJ2-1; 9 positions match TRBD2. Germline V gene lookup returns CDR1 DFQATT and CDR2 SNEGSKA (reference sequence). This CDR3 contains 15 residues. V trimming: 4 bases; J trimming: 6 bases; junction bases outside the gene matches: 10. The CDR3 is CSANWASGMSNEQFF. The DNA for the CDR3 is TGCAGTGCTAACTGGGCTAGCGGGATGAGCAATGAGCAGTTCTTC.

This clonotype was observed a handful of times. The genes are TRBV20-1 and TRBJ1-6; 7 bases map to TRBD1. Germline trimming cut 6 bases from V and 9 bases from J; bases unmatched to any gene: 8. This CDR3 has 13 residues. Germline CDR1 is DFQATT and CDR2 is SNEGSKA (reference sequence). CDR3 sequence reads: CSANTGVISPLHF. The DNA of the CDR3 is TGCAGTGCCAACACAGGGGTAATTTCACCCCTCCACTTT.

This rearrangement joins TRBV28 to TRBJ1-5, with 7 nucleotides matching TRBD1. The junction had 5 bases not matched to a gene; V was cut back by 10 bases and J by 5 bases. This CDR3 is 12 amino acids long. Germline lookup yields CDR1 MDHEN and CDR2 SYDVKM. The CDR3 loop is CATRQGYQPQHF. CDR3 DNA sequence: TGTGCCACTCGACAGGGATATCAGCCCCAGCATTTT.

This clonotype was counted only a few times. The chain combines TRBV10-3 with TRBJ1-4, with a possible D match to TRBD1 (5 bases). Germline CDR1 reads ENHRY; CDR2 reads SYGVKD. CDR3 size: 13 residues. Trimming removed 8 bases at V and 8 bases at J, with 15 bases between. CDR3 nucleotides: TGTGCCATCGGCCCCGGGGGTCGGGAAAAACTGTTTTTT. This gives the protein CAIGPGGREKLFF.

This clonotype showed up just a few times. J is TRBJ1-5 and V is TRBV10-3; TRBD1 matches at 9 bases. The CDR3 totals 16 residues. The J segment lost 6 bases and the V segment lost 3 bases, leaving 9 bases of the junction unmatched. Germline CDR1 is ENHRY and CDR2 is SYGVKD. CDR3 amino acids: CAISESTGGSSQPQHF. CDR3 in DNA: TGTGCCATCAGTGAATCGACAGGGGGTTCGTCTCAGCCCCAGCATTTT.

This clonotype has a handful of counts. The chain couples TRBV10-3 to TRBJ1-1; 7 nucleotides line up with TRBD1. The CDR3 is made up of 15 amino acids. Germline V gives CDR1 ENHRY, CDR2 SYGVKD. J lost 6 bases, V lost 3 bases, and 10 bases had no gene match. Here the CDR3 reads CAISEPSQGKAEAFF. DNA for the CDR3: TGTGCCATCAGTGAACCTTCACAGGGGAAGGCTGAAGCTTTCTTT.

The chain combines TRBV2 with TRBJ1-1, with 7 positions matching TRBD1. This CDR3 is 13 amino acids long. V lost 11 bases to trimming and J lost 5 bases; unmatched junction nucleotides: 11. Germline V gives CDR1 SNHLY, CDR2 FYNNEI. The CDR3 sequence: CASQGEMGTEAFF. As DNA, the CDR3 is TGTGCCTCCCAGGGGGAGATGGGAACTGAAGCTTTCTTT. Based on the CDR3 plus reference TRBV2 and TRBJ1-1, the full variable domain is EPEVTQTPSHQVTQMGQEVILRCVPISNHLYFYWYRQILGQKVEFLVSFYNNEISEKSEIFDDQFSVERPDGSNFTLKIRSTKLEDSAMYFCASQGEMGTEAFFGQGTRLTVV.

In its sample, this clonotype was seen a few times. The chain joins TRBV12-3 or TRBV12-4 to TRBJ2-1; 7 nucleotides align to TRBD1. This CDR3 has 12 amino acids. V trimming: 10 bases; J trimming: 7 bases; junction bases outside the gene matches: 7. The CDR3 bases are TGTGCCATCCGGGACAGCCAAAATGAGCAGTTCTTC. This sequence encodes CAIRDSQNEQFF.

The gene calls are TRBV20-1 and TRBJ2-5; D may be TRBD2 (5 bases). This CDR3 has 13 amino acids. V was pared by 1 base and J by 1 base, with 7 bases between. Germline assignment: CDR1 DFQATT and CDR2 SNEGSKA (reference sequence). In DNA, the CDR3 is TGCAGTGCTAGAGCCGGACTCCAAGAGACCCAGTACTTC. Its protein product is CSARAGLQETQYF.

The genes are TRBV11-2 and TRBJ1-3; 8 positions agree with TRBD1. The CDR3 length is 19 residues. The germline V gene has CDR1 SGHAT and CDR2 FQNNGV. The V gene end was trimmed by 3 bases and the J gene end by 1 base; junction bases not matched to a gene: 14. The CDR3 reads CASSLGYSTGDPSGNTIYF. Written as DNA, the CDR3 is TGTGCCAGCAGCTTGGGTTACTCGACAGGGGACCCGTCTGGAAACACCATATATTTT.

The chain recombines TRBV28 with TRBJ2-7; a possible D gene is TRBD1 (6 bases). Germline V gives CDR1 MDHEN, CDR2 SYDVKM. This CDR3 comprises 12 residues. Here the CDR3 DNA reads TGTGCAATCAGGGCAGGGGCATCCGAGCAGTACTTC. This codes for CAIRAGASEQYF.

This clonotype was counted a few times. The chain links TRBV29-1 to TRBJ2-5; D is possibly TRBD2 (6 bases). The CDR3 is 13 amino acids. CDR1 is SQVTM and CDR2 is ANQGSEA in the germline V gene. The V and J ends lost 6 bases and 2 bases respectively, with 13 bases between them. This chain's CDR3 is CSVRGINQETQYF. The DNA of the CDR3 is TGCAGCGTCCGGGGGATCAATCAAGAGACCCAGTACTTC.

The chain is built from TRBV4-2 and TRBJ2-3; 7 bases align to TRBD1. Per the germline V gene, CDR1 is LGHNA and CDR2 is YNFKEQ. After removal of 5 bases from V and 2 bases from J, the junction contained 10 bases not matched to a gene. The CDR3 has 16 amino acids. The CDR3: CASSVNRGYSTDTQYF. CDR3 DNA sequence: TGTGCCAGCAGCGTAAACAGGGGATATTCCACAGATACGCAGTATTTT.

The gene calls are TRBV12-3 or TRBV12-4 and TRBJ1-5; the D gene is possibly TRBD1 (5 bases). V shed 2 bases and J shed 3 bases, with 11 bases lying between them. The CDR3 loop spans 15 amino acids. CDR3 bases: TGTGCCAGCAGTTTAAGGGGAGGGAACAATCAGCCCCAGCATTTT. This gives the protein CASSLRGGNNQPQHF.

This clonotype was seen many times. This chain joins TRBV6-2 or TRBV6-3 and TRBJ1-5; D is possibly TRBD1 (5 bases). Germline CDR1 reads MNHEY; CDR2 reads SVGEGT. V was pared by 0 bases and J by 11 bases, with 14 bases between. CDR3 length: 14 residues. In DNA form, the CDR3 reads TGTGCCAGCAGTTACTCGATGGGCCCCAGGGCCCAGCATTTT. This translates into CASSYSMGPRAQHF.